This T cell receptor (beta chain) was sequenced during a study of T cells expressing NK-cell markers. The wider study: Eight donors were sequenced, seven testing HCMV-seropositive and one testing seronegative.

Following a re-call of the 5' RACE reads, TCRdb has one entry per CDR3 protein and lacks DNA. Listed are 300,000 to 500,000 distinct CDR3 sequences; about 10% falls within the top ten. This CDR3 is built from 13 residues. V and J are TRBV12-3 or TRBV12-4 and TRBJ1-1; the TCRdb D gene call, TRBD1, has no DNA to confirm it. This clonotype was obtained from a woman aged 45 to 65 in good health. The specimen sequenced was blood T cells: a sorted CD56 or NKG2C T cell subset, CD4+ or CD8+ T cells, or bulk PBMC T cells (not recorded which). This chain's CDR3 is CASSPGTGTEAFF.